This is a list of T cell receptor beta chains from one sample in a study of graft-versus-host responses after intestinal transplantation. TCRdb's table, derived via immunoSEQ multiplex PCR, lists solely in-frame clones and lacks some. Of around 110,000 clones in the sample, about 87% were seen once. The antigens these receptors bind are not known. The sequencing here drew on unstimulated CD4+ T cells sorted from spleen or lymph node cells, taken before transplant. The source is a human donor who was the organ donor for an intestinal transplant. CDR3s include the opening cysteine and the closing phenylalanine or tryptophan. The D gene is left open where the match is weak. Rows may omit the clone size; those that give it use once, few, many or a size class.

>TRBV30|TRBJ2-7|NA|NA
CAWSVTTRSYEQYF
TGTGCCTGGAGTGTTACAACTAGGTCCTACGAGCAGTACTTC
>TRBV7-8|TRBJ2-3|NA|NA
CASSLVLVSTDTQYF
TGTGCCAGCAGCTTAGTTTTAGTTAGCACAGATACGCAGTATTTT
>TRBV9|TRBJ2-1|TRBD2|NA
CASSVVGGSSYNEQFF
TGTGCCAGCAGCGTAGTCGGCGGGAGCTCCTACAATGAGCAGTTCTTC
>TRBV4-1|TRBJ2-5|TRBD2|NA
CASSRRSGGAIETQYF
TGCGCCAGCAGCCGCCGTAGCGGGGGGGCTATAGAGACCCAGTACTTC
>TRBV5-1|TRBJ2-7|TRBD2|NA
CASSLSGSDYEQYF
TGCGCCAGCAGCTTGAGCGGGAGCGACTACGAGCAGTACTTC
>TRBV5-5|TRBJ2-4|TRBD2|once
CASSSSGGLIAKNIQYF
TGTGCCAGCAGCTCTAGCGGGGGGCTGATAGCCAAAAACATTCAGTACTTC
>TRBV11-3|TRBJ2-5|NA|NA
CASSLAGAETQYF
TGTGCCAGCAGCTTAGCCGGAGCGGAGACCCAGTACTTC
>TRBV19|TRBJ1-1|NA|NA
CASTQGRKNTEAFF
TGTGCCAGTACGCAGGGACGGAAGAACACTGAAGCTTTCTTT
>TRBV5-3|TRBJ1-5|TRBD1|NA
CARSTRRGQDNQPQHF
TGTGCCAGAAGCACCCGTAGGGGGCAGGACAATCAGCCCCAGCATTTT
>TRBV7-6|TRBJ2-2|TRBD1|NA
CASSTTGGAPGELFF
TGTGCCAGCAGCACAACAGGGGGCGCCCCCGGGGAGCTGTTTTTT
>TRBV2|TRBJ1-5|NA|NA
CASNRVDGNQPQHF
TGTGCCAGCAATAGGGTAGACGGCAATCAGCCCCAGCATTTT
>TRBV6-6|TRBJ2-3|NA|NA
CASSTRNTQYF
TGTGCCAGCAGTACCAGAAATACGCAGTATTTT
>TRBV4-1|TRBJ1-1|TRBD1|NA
CASSLRQGNTEAFF
TGCGCCAGCAGCCTAAGACAGGGGAACACTGAAGCTTTCTTT
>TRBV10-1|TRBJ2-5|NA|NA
CASPAQAAVEETQYF
TGCGCCAGCCCTGCACAGGCGGCGGTAGAAGAGACCCAGTACTTC
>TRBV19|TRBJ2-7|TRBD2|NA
CASSIESSGIGWYEQYF
TGTGCCAGTAGTATAGAATCTAGCGGGATAGGTTGGTACGAGCAGTACTTC
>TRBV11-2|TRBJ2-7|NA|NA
CASSLPGTGYEQYF
TGTGCCAGCAGCTTACCCGGAACGGGCTACGAGCAGTACTTC
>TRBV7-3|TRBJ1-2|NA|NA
CASSLNKNYGYTF
TGTGCCAGCAGCTTGAACAAAAACTATGGCTACACCTTC
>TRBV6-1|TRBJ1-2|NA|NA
CASRRDSNYGYTF
TGTGCCAGCAGGCGGGATTCTAACTATGGCTACACCTTC
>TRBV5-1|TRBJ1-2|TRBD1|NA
CASSLGAGGSVGYTF
TGCGCCAGCAGCTTGGGGGCAGGGGGCTCTGTCGGCTACACCTTC
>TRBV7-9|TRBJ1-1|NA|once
CASSLAHQNTEAFF
TGTGCCAGCAGCTTAGCTCATCAGAACACTGAAGCTTTCTTT
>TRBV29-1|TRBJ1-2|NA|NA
CSVGGGTVNYGYTF
TGCAGCGTTGGCGGGGGGACGGTAAACTATGGCTACACCTTC
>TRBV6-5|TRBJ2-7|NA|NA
CASSYSLGGGSYEQYF
TGTGCCAGCAGTTACTCCCTCGGGGGCGGCTCCTACGAGCAGTACTTC
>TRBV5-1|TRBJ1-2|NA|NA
CASSLQGYGYTF
TGCGCCAGCAGCTTGCAAGGGTACGGCTACACCTTC
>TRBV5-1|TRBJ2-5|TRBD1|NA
CASSSTGGPQETQYF
TGCGCCAGCAGCTCGACAGGGGGCCCGCAAGAGACCCAGTACTTC
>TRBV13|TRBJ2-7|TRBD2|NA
CASSRNFPIGREGREQYF
TGTGCCAGCAGCCGCAACTTTCCGATCGGGCGGGAGGGCCGCGAGCAGTACTTC
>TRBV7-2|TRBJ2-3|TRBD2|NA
CASSLATLAGEDTQYF
TGTGCCAGCAGCTTAGCGACCCTAGCGGGGGAAGATACGCAGTATTTT
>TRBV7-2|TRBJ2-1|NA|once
CASSLMVTIWGSYNEQFF
TGTGCCAGCAGCTTGATGGTCACCATTTGGGGCTCCTACAATGAGCAGTTCTTC
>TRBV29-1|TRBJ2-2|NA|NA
CSAEPHRDTGELFF
TGCAGCGCCGAGCCCCACCGGGACACCGGGGAGCTGTTTTTT
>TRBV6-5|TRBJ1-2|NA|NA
CASSYQGHLGYTF
TGTGCCAGCAGTTACCAGGGACATCTTGGCTACACCTTC
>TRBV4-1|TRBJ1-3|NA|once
CASSQDYWRNSGNTIYF
TGCGCCAGCAGCCAAGATTATTGGAGAAACTCTGGAAACACCATATATTTT
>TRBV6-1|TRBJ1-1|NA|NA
CASTPVLQDYTEAFF
TGTGCCAGCACCCCGGTCTTACAGGATTACACTGAAGCTTTCTTT
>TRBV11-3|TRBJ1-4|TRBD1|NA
CASSLQGVFNEKLFF
TGTGCCAGCAGCTTACAGGGGGTTTTTAATGAAAAACTGTTTTTT
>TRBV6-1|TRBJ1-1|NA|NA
CASSSRRNTEAFF
TGTGCCAGCAGTTCCAGGAGGAACACTGAAGCTTTCTTT
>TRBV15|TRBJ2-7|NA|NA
CATSRDNYEQYF
TGTGCCACCAGCAGAGACAACTACGAGCAGTACTTC
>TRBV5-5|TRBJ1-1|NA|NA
CASSLTRWNTEAFF
TGTGCCAGCAGCTTAACACGGTGGAACACTGAAGCTTTCTTT
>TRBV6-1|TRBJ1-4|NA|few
CASSEEGMGEKLFF
TGTGCCAGCAGTGAAGAGGGGATGGGTGAAAAACTGTTTTTT
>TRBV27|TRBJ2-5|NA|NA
CASSTRRANQETQYF
TGTGCCAGCAGTACCCGTAGGGCTAACCAAGAGACCCAGTACTTC
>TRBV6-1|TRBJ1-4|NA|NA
CASTPSRDSEKLFF
TGTGCCAGCACCCCCAGCAGGGATAGTGAAAAACTGTTTTTT
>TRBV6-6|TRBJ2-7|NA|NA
CASSSATGSYEQYF
TGTGCCAGCAGTTCAGCCACAGGGTCGTACGAGCAGTACTTC
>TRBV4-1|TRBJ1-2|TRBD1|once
CASSQEGTANYGYTF
TGCGCCAGCAGCCAAGAGGGGACAGCTAACTATGGCTACACCTTC
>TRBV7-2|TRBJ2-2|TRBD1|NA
CASSLRRGRVPGELFF
TGTGCCAGCAGCTTAAGAAGGGGGCGCGTGCCCGGGGAGCTGTTTTTT